The 14 T cell receptor beta chains below were found in one sample sequenced in a study of brain T cells in children with intractable seizures. Clones were read by immunoSEQ multiplex PCR, and TCRdb kept only the in-frame ones, dropping some. The repertoire consists of around 340,000 clones, with more than 85% occurring once and the leading ten covering 5% to 7%. Time point noted: blood from clinic visit 5 months post-surgery; TSC patient then seizure free. The sequencing here drew on peripheral blood, taken 4 to 5 months after surgery. The receptors shown here come from a boy in the first two years of life with tuberous sclerosis and intractable seizures.

The chain joins TRBV6-5 to TRBJ1-2; 7 nucleotides match TRBD1. The CDR3 is made up of 12 amino acids. Trimming cost V 10 bases and J 4 bases; bases outside gene matches: 6. CDR1 is MNHEY, CDR2 SVGAGI, per germline. The CDR3 spells CATTGETYGYTF. In DNA, the CDR3 is TGTGCCACTACAGGGGAAACCTATGGCTACACCTTC.

The chain combines TRBV30 with TRBJ2-5; D is perhaps TRBD2 (5 bases). The CDR3 extends over 15 amino acids. Germline CDR1 GTSNPN, CDR2 SVGIG (reference sequence). The V end lost 3 bases, the J end lost 5 bases, and 19 bases lay between the germline ends. CDR3 sequence reads: CAWSLRRSPAETQYF. As DNA, the CDR3 is TGTGCCTGGAGCCTCCGGAGGAGCCCGGCGGAGACCCAGTACTTC.

The chain recombines TRBV3-1 (or the pseudogene TRBV3-2) with TRBJ1-6; TRBD1 is a possible D gene (5 bases). The CDR3 runs 18 residues. Germline CDR1 LGHDT, CDR2 YNNKEL (reference sequence). Trimming stripped 1 base from V and 8 bases from J, with 21 bases between. The DNA for the CDR3 is TGTGCCAGCAGCCAAGTGTGGGATGTGGGACGGCAGCATTCACCCCTCCACTTT. Amino acids: CASSQVWDVGRQHSPLHF.

Concerning this clone: This same CDR3 is encoded by further DNA sequences in the sample. V gene TRBV5-1 combines with J gene TRBJ2-5; D is uncertain. The germline V gene encodes CDR1 SGHRS and CDR2 YFSETQ. The V and J ends lost 0 bases and 1 base respectively, with 7 bases between them. This CDR3 has 14 amino acids. This CDR3 reads CASSLVGLQETQYF. The DNA of the CDR3 is TGCGCCAGCAGCTTGGTTGGTCTCCAAGAGACCCAGTACTTC. The full variable domain, its missing parts supplied by reference TRBV5-1 and TRBJ2-5, is KAGVTQTPRYLIKTRGQQVTLSCSPISGHRSVSWYQQTPGQGLQFLFEYFSETQRNKGNFPGRFSGRQFSNSRSEMNVSTLELGDSALYLCASSLVGLQETQYFGPGTRLLVL.

The genes are TRBV30 and TRBJ2-6; D remains ambiguous. Germline lookup yields CDR1 GTSNPN and CDR2 SVGIG (reference sequence). V shed 3 bases and J shed 0 bases, with 3 bases lying between them. The CDR3 is 13 residues long. CDR3 protein: CAWRFSGANVLTF. The CDR3 nucleotides are TGTGCCTGGAGATTCTCTGGGGCCAACGTCCTGACTTTC.

The chain couples TRBV6-2 or TRBV6-3 to TRBJ2-7, with 8 nucleotides matching TRBD2. In germline, CDR1 is MNHEY, CDR2 SVGEGT. V was pared by 0 bases and J by 3 bases, with 7 bases of the junction left unmatched. The CDR3 is 16 residues long. The CDR3 nucleotides are TGTGCCAGCAGTTACTCAAGGGAGCGGGGGAGCTACGAGCAGTACTTC. Its translation is CASSYSRERGSYEQYF.

This rearrangement joins TRBV9 to TRBJ2-5; 14 positions agree with TRBD2. The CDR3 totals 15 residues. Germline trimming cut 3 bases from V and 4 bases from J; bases unmatched to any gene: 2. CDR1 SGDLS and CDR2 YYNGEE come from the germline V gene. The DNA of the CDR3 is TGTGCCAGCAGCGCGGGACTAGCGGGAGTAGAGACCCAGTACTTC. As protein: CASSAGLAGVETQYF. The full variable domain, its missing parts supplied by reference TRBV9 and TRBJ2-5, is DSGVTQTPKHLITATGQRVTLRCSPRSGDLSVYWYQQSLDQGLQFLIQYYNGEERAKGNILERFSAQQFPDLHSELNLSSLELGDSALYFCASSAGLAGVETQYFGPGTRLLVL.

The rearrangement links TRBV5-8 to TRBJ2-1; D not certain. V lost 5 bases and J lost 0, with 12 bases in between. CDR3 length: 15 amino acids. CDR1 and CDR2 from the germline V gene are SGHTS and YDEGEE. CDR3 residues: CASRAQASSYNEQFF. In DNA form, the CDR3 reads TGTGCCAGCAGGGCGCAGGCTAGCTCCTACAATGAGCAGTTCTTC.

This sequence joins TRBV7-2 and TRBJ2-3; D not certain. Germline CDR1 is SGHTA and CDR2 is FQGNSA. This CDR3 is built from 15 residues. V was clipped by 2 bases and J by 3 bases, with 12 bases between them. The DNA for the CDR3 is TGTGCCAGCAGCTTAAGCCTAGTCGGTACAGATACGCAGTATTTT. The encoded protein is CASSLSLVGTDTQYF.

This clone occurred once. The V call is TRBV27, the J call TRBJ2-1; 9 bases are a match to TRBD2. This CDR3 has 16 amino acids. V trimming: 4 bases; J trimming: 3 bases; junction bases outside the gene matches: 7. Germline loops: CDR1 MNHEY, CDR2 SMNVEV (reference sequence). CDR3 residues: CASSSRVAGVYNEQFF. The CDR3 bases are TGTGCCAGCAGTTCCCGGGTAGCGGGGGTCTACAATGAGCAGTTCTTC.

J is TRBJ1-3 and V is TRBV30; TRBD1 is a possible D gene (6 bases). The CDR3 length is 16 residues. Germline values: CDR1 GTSNPN, CDR2 SVGIG (reference sequence). The CDR3 DNA reads TGTTCTGCGTACCGACCGGGACACCCCTCTGGAAACACCATATATTTT. Protein product: CSAYRPGHPSGNTIYF.

This rearrangement joins TRBV3-1 (or the pseudogene TRBV3-2) to TRBJ1-1; D call uncertain. The CDR3 contains 14 residues. Germline V gene data show CDR1 as LGHDT and CDR2 as YNNKEL (reference sequence). Trimming left V 1 base short and J 0 bases short, with 6 bases between. The CDR3 sequence: CASSQGQLNTEAFF. The CDR3 DNA follows: TGTGCCAGCAGCCAAGGGCAGCTGAACACTGAAGCTTTCTTT.

CDR3 sequence (DNA): TGTGCCAGCAGCTTGCCGGGGGCAGACGAGCAGTACTTC. It is translated as CASSLPGADEQYF. J is TRBJ2-7 and V is TRBV7-9; D is possibly TRBD1 or TRBD2 (6 bases each). Germline assignment: CDR1 SEHNR and CDR2 FQNEAQ (reference sequence). The CDR3 is 13 amino acids. V lost 3 bases and J lost 5, with 11 bases in between.

This clone was observed at least ten times. The V and J genes are TRBV6-5 and TRBJ2-7, with D perhaps TRBD1 (6 bases). The V and J ends lost 5 bases and 4 bases respectively, with 15 bases between them. Germline CDR1 is MNHEY and CDR2 is SVGAGI. The CDR3 is made up of 14 amino acids. The CDR3 protein is CASSPVAQGYEQYF. The CDR3 DNA follows: TGTGCCAGCAGTCCTGTGGCGCAGGGGTACGAGCAGTACTTC.